The clone carrying this T cell receptor (beta chain) was detected ten times or more. The antigen is undetermined. V was clipped by 9 bases and J by 2 bases; unmatched bases: 19. The length of the CDR3 is 19 residues. Per germline, CDR1 ENHRY and CDR2 SYGVKD. As processed by the authors: Per-sample TCR counts ranged from 23,224 to 690,600, median roughly 96,000. From the RACE reads, TCRdb called clonotypes with MiXCR, one entry per CDR3 protein. These V and J calls rely on TCRdb rather than the paper's analysis. This repertoire shows 74,000 or so distinct CDR3 sequences, approximately 10% found once; its top ten account for 3.5%. The source of the sample is a study of human T cells and chemical hapten exposure. Overall study context: Patients got weekly scalp diphenylcyclopropenone doses over the roughly 22-week study. Patch testing was performed with 0.01% DPC on the upper back, with reading at 6 days.

As for time point: patch test 1, 2 weeks after DPC sensitization. Treatment given: therapeutic diphenylcyclopropenone sensitization with weekly scalp DPC. Study conclusions and caveats: Correlating positively with patch test score were the PT1 expanded TCR counts.

The chain joins TRBV10-3 to TRBJ1-5; 10 nucleotides line up with TRBD1. The TCR comes from a woman in her fifties or sixties with alopecia areata. Some clones in this sample may be carry-over from other donors' samples. The source material was whole blood, sampled in connection with sensitization to the hapten diphenylcyclopropenone (DPC). The CDR3 DNA reads TGTGCCATTTCCCAATCACGGACAGGGACAGGGGTAGGCAATCAGCCCCAGCATTTT. It specifies CAISQSRTGTGVGNQPQHF.